This T cell receptor beta chain was recorded in a study of long-term antiretroviral therapy in people with HIV. The germline V gene encodes CDR1 PRHDT and CDR2 FYEKMQ (reference sequence). This CDR3 comprises 17 residues. J gave up 4 bases and V 5 bases, and 12 bases lay outside the gene matches. An immunoSEQ assay, version v3.0, was performed at survey level. Assay: immunoSEQ multiplex PCR; the TCRdb copy retains only in-frame clones and omits some. The data contain 15,000 to 20,000 clones, roughly 91% of them singletons. This clone came up once. The V gene is TRBV13, the J gene TRBJ2-1, with 9 nucleotides matching TRBD1. The material was unsorted PBMCs, obtained 3 years after starting antiretroviral therapy. This receptor was obtained from a man aged 45-65 years with HIV. The CDR3: CASSQEGDRATYNEQFF. For the CDR3, the DNA is TGTGCCAGCAGCCAAGAAGGGGACAGGGCTACTTACAATGAGCAGTTCTTC.